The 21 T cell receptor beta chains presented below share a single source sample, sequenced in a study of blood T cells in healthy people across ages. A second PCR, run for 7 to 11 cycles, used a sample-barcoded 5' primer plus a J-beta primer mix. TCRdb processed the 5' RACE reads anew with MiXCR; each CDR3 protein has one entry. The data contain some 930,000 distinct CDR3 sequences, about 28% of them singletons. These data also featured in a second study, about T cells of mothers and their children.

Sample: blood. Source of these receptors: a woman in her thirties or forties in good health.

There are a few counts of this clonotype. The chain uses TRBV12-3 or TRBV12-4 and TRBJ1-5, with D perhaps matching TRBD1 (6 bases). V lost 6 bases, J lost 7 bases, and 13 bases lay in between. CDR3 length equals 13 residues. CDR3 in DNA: TGTGCCAGCAGGAACAGGGACGGCCAGCCCCAGCATTTT. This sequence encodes CASRNRDGQPQHF.

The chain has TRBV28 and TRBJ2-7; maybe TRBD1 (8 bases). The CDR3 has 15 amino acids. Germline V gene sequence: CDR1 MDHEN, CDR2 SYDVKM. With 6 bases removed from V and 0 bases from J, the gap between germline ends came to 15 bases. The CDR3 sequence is CASSQRDRSSYEQYF. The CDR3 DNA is TGTGCCAGCAGCCAGCGGGACAGGAGCTCCTACGAGCAGTACTTC.

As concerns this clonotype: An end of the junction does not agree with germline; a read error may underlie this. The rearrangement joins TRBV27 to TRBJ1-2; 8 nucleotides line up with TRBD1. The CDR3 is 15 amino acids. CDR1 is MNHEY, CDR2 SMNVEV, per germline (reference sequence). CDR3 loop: CARSSLRQGQYGYTF. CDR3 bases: TGTGCCCGCAGTTCCCTTCGACAGGGGCAATATGGCTACACCTTC.

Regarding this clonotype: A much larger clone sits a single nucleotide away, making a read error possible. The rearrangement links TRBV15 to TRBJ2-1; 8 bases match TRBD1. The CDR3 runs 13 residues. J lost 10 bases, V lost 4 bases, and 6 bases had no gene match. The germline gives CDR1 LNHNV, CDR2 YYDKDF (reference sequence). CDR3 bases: TGTGCCACCAGCACAGGGGGCTCCTACGAGCAGTTCTTC. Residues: CATSTGGSYEQFF.

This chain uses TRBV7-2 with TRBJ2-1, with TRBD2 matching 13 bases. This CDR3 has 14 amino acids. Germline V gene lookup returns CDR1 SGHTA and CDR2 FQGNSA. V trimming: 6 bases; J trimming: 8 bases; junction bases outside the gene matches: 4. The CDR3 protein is CASRPGLAGYEQFF. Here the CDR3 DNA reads TGTGCCAGCAGGCCGGGACTAGCGGGGTATGAGCAGTTCTTC.

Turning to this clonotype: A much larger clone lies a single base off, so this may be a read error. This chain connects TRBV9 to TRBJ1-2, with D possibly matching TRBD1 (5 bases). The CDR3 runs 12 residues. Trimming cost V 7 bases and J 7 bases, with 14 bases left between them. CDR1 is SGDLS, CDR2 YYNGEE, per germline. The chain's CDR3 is CASGGGTPGYTF. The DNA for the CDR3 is TGTGCCAGCGGCGGCGGGACTCCTGGCTACACCTTC.

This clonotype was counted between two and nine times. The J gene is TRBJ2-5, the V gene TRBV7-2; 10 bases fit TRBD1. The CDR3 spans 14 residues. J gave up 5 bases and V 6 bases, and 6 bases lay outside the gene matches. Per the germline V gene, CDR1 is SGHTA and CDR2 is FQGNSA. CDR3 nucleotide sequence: TGTGCCAGCAGGGTGACAGGGGGCGATGAGACCCAGTACTTC. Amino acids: CASRVTGGDETQYF.

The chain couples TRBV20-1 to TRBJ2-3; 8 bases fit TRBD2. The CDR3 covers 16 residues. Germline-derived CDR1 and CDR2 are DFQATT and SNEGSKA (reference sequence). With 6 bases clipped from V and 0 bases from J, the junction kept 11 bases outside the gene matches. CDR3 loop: CSARTAGAPSTDTQYF. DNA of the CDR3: TGCAGTGCCAGGACAGCGGGGGCCCCTAGCACAGATACGCAGTATTTT.

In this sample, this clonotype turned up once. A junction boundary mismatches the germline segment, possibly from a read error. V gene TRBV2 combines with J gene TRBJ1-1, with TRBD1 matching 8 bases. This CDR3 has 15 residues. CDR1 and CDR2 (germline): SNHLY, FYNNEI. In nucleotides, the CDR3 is TGTACCAGCAGTGCTACCGGGACAGGATTAACTGAAGCTTTCTTT. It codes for CTSSATGTGLTEAFF. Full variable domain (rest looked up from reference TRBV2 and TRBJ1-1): EPEVTQTPSHQVTQMGQEVILRCVPISNHLYFYWYRQILGQKVEFLVSFYNNEISEKSEIFDDQFSVERPDGSNFTLKIRSTKLEDSAMYFCTSSATGTGLTEAFFGQGTRLTVV.

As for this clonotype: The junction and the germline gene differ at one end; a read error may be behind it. The DNA for the CDR3 is TGCAGTGCTAGCCCCCAGCTGACCCAGGTCTTC. It specifies CSASPQLTQVF. V and J are TRBV20-1 and TRBJ2-1, with D unclear. Looked up from germline, CDR1 is DFQATT and CDR2 is SNEGSKA (reference sequence). The CDR3 is made up of 11 amino acids.

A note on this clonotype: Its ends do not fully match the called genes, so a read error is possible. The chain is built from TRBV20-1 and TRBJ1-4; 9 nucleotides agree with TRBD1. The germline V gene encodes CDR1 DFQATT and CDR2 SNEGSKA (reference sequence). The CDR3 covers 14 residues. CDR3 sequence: CSATDRGTNEKRFF. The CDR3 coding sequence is TGCAGTGCGACGGACAGGGGAACTAATGAAAAACGGTTTTTT.

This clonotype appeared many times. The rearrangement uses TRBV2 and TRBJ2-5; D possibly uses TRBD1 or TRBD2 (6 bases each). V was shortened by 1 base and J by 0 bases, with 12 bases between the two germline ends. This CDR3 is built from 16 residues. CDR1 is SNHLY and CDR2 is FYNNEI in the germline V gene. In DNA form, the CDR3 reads TGTGCCAGCAGTGAAGGGGGGGCCCGGTACCAAGAGACCCAGTACTTC. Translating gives CASSEGGARYQETQYF.

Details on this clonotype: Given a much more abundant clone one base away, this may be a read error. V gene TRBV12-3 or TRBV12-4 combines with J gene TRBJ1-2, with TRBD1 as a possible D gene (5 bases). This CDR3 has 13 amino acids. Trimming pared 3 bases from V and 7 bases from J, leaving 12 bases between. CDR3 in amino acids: CASSFCRESGYTF. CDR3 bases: TGTGCCAGCAGTTTCTGCAGGGAGTCTGGCTACACCTTC.

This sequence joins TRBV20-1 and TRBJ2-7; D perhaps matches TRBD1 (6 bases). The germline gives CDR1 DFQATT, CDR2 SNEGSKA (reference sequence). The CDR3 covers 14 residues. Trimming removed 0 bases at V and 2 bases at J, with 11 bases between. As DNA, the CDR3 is TGCAGTGCTAGAGATGCGAGGGACACCTACGAGCAGTACTTC. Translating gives CSARDARDTYEQYF.

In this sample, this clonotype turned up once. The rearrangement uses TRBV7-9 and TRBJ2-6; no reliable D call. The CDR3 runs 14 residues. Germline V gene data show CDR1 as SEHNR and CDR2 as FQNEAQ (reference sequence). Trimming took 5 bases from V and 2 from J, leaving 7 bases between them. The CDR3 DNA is TGTGCCAGCAGCACTCTTACTGGGGCCAACGTCCTGACTTTC. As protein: CASSTLTGANVLTF.

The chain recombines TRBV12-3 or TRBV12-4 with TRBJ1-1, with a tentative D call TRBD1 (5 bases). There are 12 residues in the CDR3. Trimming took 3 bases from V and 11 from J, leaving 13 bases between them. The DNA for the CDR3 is TGTGCCAGCAGTTTCGGTCCAGGGCTTGCTTTCTTT. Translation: CASSFGPGLAFF.

This chain's CDR3 is CASSPLPVRTANTEAFF. CDR3 nucleotide sequence: TGTGCCAGCTCACCACTACCGGTCAGGACAGCCAACACTGAAGCTTTCTTT. The rearrangement joins TRBV18 to TRBJ1-1; perhaps TRBD1 as D (6 bases). V shed 1 base and J shed 2 bases, with 17 bases lying between them. Germline V lookup: CDR1 KGHSH, CDR2 LQKENI. The CDR3 has 17 amino acids.

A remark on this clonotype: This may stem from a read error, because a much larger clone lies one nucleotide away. CDR3 in DNA: TGCAGTGCTAATAAGCGGGGACCGTACTTTTACACAGATACGCAGTATTTT. It encodes CSANKRGPYFYTDTQYF. The V call is TRBV20-1, the J call TRBJ2-3, with 7 bases identical to TRBD2. Germline V gives CDR1 DFQATT, CDR2 SNEGSKA (reference sequence). The CDR3 length is 17 residues. The V and J ends lost 4 bases and 2 bases, in that order; junction bases with no gene match: 15.

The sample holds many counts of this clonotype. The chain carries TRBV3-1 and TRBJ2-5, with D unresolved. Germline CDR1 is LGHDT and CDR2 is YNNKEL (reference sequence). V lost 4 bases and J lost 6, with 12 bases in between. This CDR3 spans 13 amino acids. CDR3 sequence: CASSPDGWKTQYF. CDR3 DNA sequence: TGTGCCAGCAGCCCCGACGGGTGGAAGACCCAGTACTTC.

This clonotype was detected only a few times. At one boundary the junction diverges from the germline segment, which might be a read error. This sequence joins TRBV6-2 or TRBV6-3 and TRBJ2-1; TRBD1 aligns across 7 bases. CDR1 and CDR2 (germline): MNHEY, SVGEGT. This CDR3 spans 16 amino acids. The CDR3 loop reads CASSHIRQGSYNKQFF. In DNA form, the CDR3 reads TGTGCCAGCAGTCACATAAGACAGGGCTCCTACAATAAGCAGTTCTTC.

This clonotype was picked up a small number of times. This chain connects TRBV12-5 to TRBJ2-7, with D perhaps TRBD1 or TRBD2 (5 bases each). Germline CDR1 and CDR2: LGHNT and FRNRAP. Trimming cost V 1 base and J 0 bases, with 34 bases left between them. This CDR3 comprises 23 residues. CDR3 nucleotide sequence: TGTGCTAGTGGTTTGGCAGACCTCGGACTCCAAGGGGCTGTCTGCAGAAGCTCCTACGAGCAGTACTTC. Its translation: CASGLADLGLQGAVCRSSYEQYF.